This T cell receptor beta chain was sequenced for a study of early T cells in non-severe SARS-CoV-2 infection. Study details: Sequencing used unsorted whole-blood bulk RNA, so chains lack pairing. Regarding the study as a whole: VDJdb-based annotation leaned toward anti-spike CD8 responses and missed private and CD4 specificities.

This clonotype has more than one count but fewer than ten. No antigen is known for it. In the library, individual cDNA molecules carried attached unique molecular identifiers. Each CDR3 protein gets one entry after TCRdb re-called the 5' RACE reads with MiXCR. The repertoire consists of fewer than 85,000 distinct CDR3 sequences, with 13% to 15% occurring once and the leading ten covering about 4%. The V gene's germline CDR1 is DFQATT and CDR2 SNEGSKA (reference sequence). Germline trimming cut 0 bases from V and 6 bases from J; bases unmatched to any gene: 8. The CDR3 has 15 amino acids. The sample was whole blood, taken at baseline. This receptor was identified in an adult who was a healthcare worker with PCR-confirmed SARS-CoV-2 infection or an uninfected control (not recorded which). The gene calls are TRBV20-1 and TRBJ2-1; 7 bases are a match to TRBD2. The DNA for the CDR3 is TGCAGTGCTAGAGAGCCGGGACTACCCGTCAATGAGCAGTTCTTC. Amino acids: CSAREPGLPVNEQFF.